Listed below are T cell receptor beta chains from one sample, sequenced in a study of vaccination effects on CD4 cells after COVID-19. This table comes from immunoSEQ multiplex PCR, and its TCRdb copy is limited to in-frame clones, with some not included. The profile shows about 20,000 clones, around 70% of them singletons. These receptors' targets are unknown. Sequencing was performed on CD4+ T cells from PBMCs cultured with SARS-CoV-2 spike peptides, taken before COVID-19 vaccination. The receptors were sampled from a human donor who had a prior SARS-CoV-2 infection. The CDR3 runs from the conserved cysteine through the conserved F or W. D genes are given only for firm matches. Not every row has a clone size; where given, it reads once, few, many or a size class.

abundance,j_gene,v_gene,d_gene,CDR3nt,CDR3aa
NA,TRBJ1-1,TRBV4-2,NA,TGTGCCAGCAGCCCATTCGGAGGGAACACTGAAGCTTTCTTT,CASSPFGGNTEAFF
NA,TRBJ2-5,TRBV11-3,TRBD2,TGTGCCAGCAGCCAGGGACTAGCGGAAGAGACCCAGTACTTC,CASSQGLAEETQYF
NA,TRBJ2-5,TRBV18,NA,TGTGCCAGCTCACCACCGGCAGGGTGGGGAGAGACCCAGTACTTC,CASSPPAGWGETQYF
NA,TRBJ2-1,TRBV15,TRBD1,TGTGCCACCAGCGGAGGGACAGGTAGGAATGAGCAGTTCTTC,CATSGGTGRNEQFF
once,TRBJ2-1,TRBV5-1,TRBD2,TGCGCCAGCAGCTTGCTTCCTACGCGGGAGAAGGGGCATGAGCAGTTCTTC,CASSLLPTREKGHEQFF
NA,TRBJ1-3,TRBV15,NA,TGTGCCACCAGCAGAGGACGGGGTAGGGGAAACACCATATATTTT,CATSRGRGRGNTIYF
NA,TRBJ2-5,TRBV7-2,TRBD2,TGTGCCAGCAGCTTTCAGCGGGGCGAACAAGAGACCCAGTACTTC,CASSFQRGEQETQYF
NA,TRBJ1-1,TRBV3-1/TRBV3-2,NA,TGTGCCAGCAGCCAAGGGGAGGGAATGAACACTGAAGCTTTCTTT,CASSQGEGMNTEAFF
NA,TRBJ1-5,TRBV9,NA,TGTGCCAGCAGCGTAGACGGGGGGGGGCAGCCCCAGCATTTT,CASSVDGGGQPQHF
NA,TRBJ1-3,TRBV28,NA,TGTGCCAGCAGTACCAGTGGGCGCACCATATATTTT,CASSTSGRTIYF
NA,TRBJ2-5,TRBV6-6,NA,TGTGCCAGCAGTGCCTCGAAAGAGACCCAGTACTTC,CASSASKETQYF
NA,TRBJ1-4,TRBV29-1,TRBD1,TGCAGCGGAAGACAGGGGAATGAAAAACTGTTTTTT,CSGRQGNEKLFF
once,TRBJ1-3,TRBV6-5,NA,TGTGCCAGTGCTGGACAGTCCTCTGGAAACACCATATATTTT,CASAGQSSGNTIYF
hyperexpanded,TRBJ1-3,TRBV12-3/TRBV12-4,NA,TGTGCCAGCAGTTTGAGCCCTGGGAACACCATATATTTT,CASSLSPGNTIYF
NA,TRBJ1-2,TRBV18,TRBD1,TGTGCCAGCTCACTTCTGACAGGGGAGGATGGCTACACCTTC,CASSLLTGEDGYTF
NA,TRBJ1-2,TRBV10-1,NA,TGCGCCACCCCCCCCCGGGAAGCTAACTATGGCTACACCTTC,CATPPREANYGYTF
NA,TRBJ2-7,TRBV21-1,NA,TGTGCCAGCAGCGCCCCGGAGGACACCTACGAGCAGTACTTC,CASSAPEDTYEQYF
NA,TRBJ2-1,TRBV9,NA,TGTGCCAGCGGTGAAATGAGCTCCTACAATGAGCAGTTCTTC,CASGEMSSYNEQFF
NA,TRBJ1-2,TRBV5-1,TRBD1,TGCGCCAGCAGCCTGGGACAGGGGCTCTATGGCTACACCTTC,CASSLGQGLYGYTF
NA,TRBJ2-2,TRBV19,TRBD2,TGTGCCAGTAGTATACAGACGGGGGGGAACACCGGGGAGCTGTTTTTT,CASSIQTGGNTGELFF
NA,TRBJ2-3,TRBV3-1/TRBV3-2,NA,TGTGCCAGCAGCCAAGATCGGACAGATACGCAGTATTTT,CASSQDRTDTQYF
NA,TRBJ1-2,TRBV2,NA,TGTGCCAGCAGTGATTTGCCTTACTATGGCTACACCTTC,CASSDLPYYGYTF
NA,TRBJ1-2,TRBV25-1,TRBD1,TGTGCCAGCAGTGAGCCCTGGACAGGGGTCGCGTTGAACTATGGCTACACCTTC,CASSEPWTGVALNYGYTF
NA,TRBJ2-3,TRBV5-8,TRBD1,TGTGCCAGCAGCTTCAATGACGACAGGGCGGCAGATACGCAGTATTTT,CASSFNDDRAADTQYF
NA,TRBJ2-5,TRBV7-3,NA,TGTGCCAGCGCCCGGGACTACCAAGAGACCCAGTACTTC,CASARDYQETQYF
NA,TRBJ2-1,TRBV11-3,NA,TGTGCCAGCAGCTTTAGTGCGGTGGGTGAGCAGTTCTTC,CASSFSAVGEQFF
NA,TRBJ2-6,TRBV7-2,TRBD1,TGTGCCAGCAGCGTGGGACAGCCTGGGGCCAACGTCCTGACTTTC,CASSVGQPGANVLTF
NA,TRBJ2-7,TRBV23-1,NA,TGCGCCAGCAGTCAATCGCCCGGCCTTTCCTCCTACGAGCAGTACTTC,CASSQSPGLSSYEQYF
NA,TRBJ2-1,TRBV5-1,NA,TGCGCCAGCAGCGGAGCGGACAGTTCCTACAATGAGCAGTTCTTC,CASSGADSSYNEQFF
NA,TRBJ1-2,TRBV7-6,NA,TGTGCCAGCAGCTTAGAAGGGGGCTACACCTTC,CASSLEGGYTF
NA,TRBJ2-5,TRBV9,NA,TGTGCCAGCAGCGTGACCCCCTTGTACCAAGAGACCCAGTACTTC,CASSVTPLYQETQYF
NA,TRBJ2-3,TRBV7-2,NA,TGTGCCAGCAGCTTAGCGGGCGCCAGCACAGATACGCAGTATTTT,CASSLAGASTDTQYF
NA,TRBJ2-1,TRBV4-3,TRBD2,TGCGCCAGCAGCCGAGAAAGGGACTACAGGCCCAATGAGCAGTTCTTC,CASSRERDYRPNEQFF
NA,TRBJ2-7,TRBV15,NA,TGTGCCACCAGCAGAGATCCGGGACACTTCTACGAGCAGTACTTC,CATSRDPGHFYEQYF
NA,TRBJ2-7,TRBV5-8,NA,TGTGCCAGCAGCTTTTACATTACGTCCGAGCAGTACTTC,CASSFYITSEQYF
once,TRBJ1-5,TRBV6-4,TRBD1,TGTGCCAGCAGGGCAGACAGGGATCAATTAGAGCCCCAGCATTTT,CASRADRDQLEPQHF
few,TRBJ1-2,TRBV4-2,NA,TGTGCCAGCAGCCAAGAACAGGCCCATGGCTACACCTTC,CASSQEQAHGYTF
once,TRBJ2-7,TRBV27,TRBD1,TGTGCCAGCAGTTTTCTAGGACAGGCCGAGCAGTACTTC,CASSFLGQAEQYF
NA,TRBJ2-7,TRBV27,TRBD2,TGTGCCAGCAGTCCGCCGGGTAGCGGGCTTGTTCAGCAGTACTTC,CASSPPGSGLVQQYF
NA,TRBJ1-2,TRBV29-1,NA,TGCAGCGTTCCCCGGGGCCTCCAGGGACCTACACTTCGCTGGGGCTACACCTTC,CSVPRGLQGPTLRWGYTF
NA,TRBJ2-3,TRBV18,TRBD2,TGTGCCAGCTCTCCCCGGATCGGGACTAGCGGTTCAGATACGCAGTATTTT,CASSPRIGTSGSDTQYF
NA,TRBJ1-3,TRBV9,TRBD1,TGTGCCAGCACCGAGGGGGCGTCGGGGCAAGGAAACACCATATATTTT,CASTEGASGQGNTIYF
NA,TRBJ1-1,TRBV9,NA,TGTGCCAGCAGCGTAGGCAGTCAGAACACTGAAGCTTTCTTT,CASSVGSQNTEAFF
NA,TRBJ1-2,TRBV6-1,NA,TGTGCCAGCAGTGAATACTTTAACTATGGCTACACCTTC,CASSEYFNYGYTF
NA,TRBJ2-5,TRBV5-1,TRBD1,TGCGCCAGCAGCAGTACCGGGACAGGGGAAGAGACCCAGTACTTC,CASSSTGTGEETQYF